This T cell receptor beta chain is drawn from a study of response to subunit inactivated influenza vaccine. Study results and limitations: Authors suggested each seasonal influenza vaccination recruits few new T cells.

On this clonotype: Its cognate antigen is unknown.

Each CDR3 protein gets one entry after TCRdb re-called the RT-PCR reads with MiXCR. This sample yields around 750,000 distinct CDR3 sequences, of which approximately 21% are seen a single time; about 9.4% belongs to the top ten. The source of this sequence is a man in his forties or fifties who received an inactivated influenza vaccine. The material was PBMCs from blood, obtained roughly 5 days after vaccination.

The CDR3 DNA follows: TGTGCCACCAGAGGCCCCGGGACAGGGGATAGCTATGGCTACACCTTC. It specifies CATRGPGTGDSYGYTF. The chain joins TRBV24-1 to TRBJ1-2; 10 nucleotides align to TRBD1. In germline, CDR1 is KGHDR, CDR2 SFDVKD. V dropped 7 bases and J dropped 4; count of bases not matched to a gene: 11. CDR3 length equals 16 residues.